This entry lists 14 T cell receptor beta chains sequenced from one sample in a study of long-term antiretroviral therapy in people with HIV. An immunoSEQ assay, version v3.0, was performed at survey level. Here immunoSEQ multiplex PCR was the method, and the copy in TCRdb shows in-frame clones only, minus some. The sample shows 17,000 or so clones, 75% to 90% of them seen only once. The sample was unsorted PBMCs, taken 0.3 years after starting antiretroviral therapy. These receptors all stem from a man aged 18 to 29 with HIV.

V usage is TRBV25-1 and J usage is TRBJ1-1; D uncertain. CDR3 length: 14 amino acids. CDR1 is MGHDK and CDR2 is SYGVNS in the germline V gene. V lost 5 bases to trimming and J lost 0 bases, with 10 bases between them. The CDR3 here is CASSLFGLNTEAFF. The DNA for the CDR3 is TGTGCCAGCAGTCTTTTCGGCTTGAACACTGAAGCTTTCTTT.

The V and J genes are TRBV7-2 and TRBJ1-5; 9 bases line up with TRBD1. Trimming took 0 bases from V and 4 from J; bases not matched to a gene: 7. CDR3 length equals 17 residues. Germline CDR1 SGHTA, CDR2 FQGNSA. The CDR3 here is CASSLAAYGQGNQPQHF. For the CDR3, the DNA is TGTGCCAGCAGCTTAGCGGCCTACGGACAGGGGAATCAGCCCCAGCATTTT. The entire variable domain, with the rest obtained from reference TRBV7-2 and TRBJ1-5, is as follows: GAGVSQSPSNKVTEKGKDVELRCDPISGHTALYWYRQSLGQGLEFLIYFQGNSAPDKSGLPSDRFSAERTGGSVSTLTIQRTQQEDSAVYLCASSLAAYGQGNQPQHFGDGTRLSIL.

The chain has TRBV6-5 and TRBJ2-5; D possibly corresponds to TRBD1 (6 bases). CDR1 MNHEY and CDR2 SVGAGI come from the germline V gene. Trimming removed 7 bases from V and 1 base from J, with 13 bases in between. The CDR3 has 14 amino acids. CDR3 loop: CASNRAGGQETQYF. DNA for the CDR3: TGTGCCAGCAACAGGGCGGGTGGCCAAGAGACCCAGTACTTC.

This clone was detected a few times. The chain uses TRBV6-1 and TRBJ2-2; TRBD2 agrees at 7 bases. Germline V lookup: CDR1 MNHNS, CDR2 SASEGT. The CDR3 sequence is 14 residues long. J lost 4 bases, V lost 1 base, and 0 bases had no gene match. CDR3 protein: CASSEGTSTGELFF. CDR3 sequence (DNA): TGTGCCAGCAGTGAAGGGACTAGCACCGGGGAGCTGTTTTTT.

This chain links TRBV6-5 with TRBJ1-2, with D unresolved. V was pared by 8 bases and J by 6 bases, with 22 bases between. Germline CDR1 and CDR2: MNHEY and SVGAGI. CDR3 length: 15 amino acids. The CDR3 region has the DNA TGTGCCAGCCACCTGACCCGATGGGCGGAGAATGGCTACACCTTC. Its protein product is CASHLTRWAENGYTF.

In this sample, this clone turned up a few times. V usage is TRBV27 and J usage is TRBJ2-1, with 9 bases fitting TRBD2. CDR1 is MNHEY and CDR2 is SMNVEV in the germline V gene (reference sequence). With V trimmed by 5 bases and J by 4 bases, 6 bases remained unmatched. The CDR3 spans 15 residues. CDR3 bases: TGTGCCAGCAGTGCTGGACTAGCGATTTACAATGAGCAGTTCTTC. Its protein product is CASSAGLAIYNEQFF.

This clone was counted a single time. V gene TRBV5-8 combines with J gene TRBJ2-1, with D perhaps assigned TRBD1 or TRBD2 (5 bases each). Trimming took off 3 bases at V and 2 bases at J, with 15 bases between the two ends. The CDR3 covers 16 residues. The germline gives CDR1 SGHTS, CDR2 YDEGEE. The CDR3 DNA is TGTGCCAGCAGCTCCGGGACGGATCCTACCTACAATGAGCAGTTCTTC. Translated: CASSSGTDPTYNEQFF.

The genes are TRBV9 and TRBJ2-2; 7 bases agree with TRBD1. Germline CDR1 reads SGDLS; CDR2 reads YYNGEE. This CDR3 spans 17 amino acids. V gave up 1 base and J gave up 0 bases; unmatched junction bases: 6. The CDR3 loop is CASSVKRDRANTGELFF. The CDR3 nucleotides read TGTGCCAGCAGCGTAAAGCGAGACAGGGCGAACACCGGGGAGCTGTTTTTT.

The chain has TRBV29-1 and TRBJ1-2; D call uncertain. Germline V gives CDR1 SQVTM, CDR2 ANQGSEA. The V and J ends lost 1 base and 5 bases respectively, with 20 bases between them. The CDR3 has 16 residues. CDR3: CSVEVGNSAPYYGYTF. The CDR3 nucleotides are TGCAGCGTTGAAGTAGGCAACAGCGCACCCTATTATGGCTACACCTTC.

The genes are TRBV4-1 and TRBJ1-4; D is possibly TRBD1 (5 bases). CDR3 size: 17 residues. Trimming shortened V by 1 base and J by 0 bases, and 12 bases separated the two germline ends. From germline, CDR1 is MGHRA and CDR2 YSYEKL. CDR3 coding DNA: TGCGCCAGCAGCCAAGGAAGGGGCCCCGCAACTAATGAAAAACTGTTTTTT. It is translated as CASSQGRGPATNEKLFF.

This clone was detected a few times. This sequence joins TRBV18 and TRBJ2-2; 9 nucleotides match TRBD2. J gave up 0 bases and V 4 bases, and 3 bases lay outside the gene matches. Germline V gene data show CDR1 as KGHSH and CDR2 as LQKENI. There are 16 residues in the CDR3. Written as DNA, the CDR3 is TGTGCCAGCTCACAGGGACTAGCAGCGAACACCGGGGAGCTGTTTTTT. Translation: CASSQGLAANTGELFF.

This clone was observed a few times. The gene calls are TRBV7-9 and TRBJ2-4; D is perhaps TRBD2 (7 bases). The CDR3 is made up of 15 amino acids. Germline V gives CDR1 SEHNR, CDR2 FQNEAQ (reference sequence). V lost 2 bases and J 1 base, leaving 9 bases between the germline ends. The CDR3 DNA reads TGTGCCAGCAGCTTAAGGGGGGGGGCCAAAAACATTCAGTACTTC. Translation: CASSLRGGAKNIQYF.

Regarding this clone: The junction departs from the called germline gene at one end, perhaps through a read error. The chain couples TRBV7-7 to TRBJ2-5; D uncertain. CDR3 length equals 12 residues. The V gene's germline CDR1 is SSHAT and CDR2 FNYEAQ (reference sequence). This chain's CDR3 is CASSLDGETQYF. The CDR3 DNA is TGTGCTAGCAGCTTAGATGGAGAGACCCAGTACTTC.

This clone appeared once. The chain has TRBV18 and TRBJ1-2; D possibly corresponds to TRBD1 (5 bases). The CDR3 contains 17 residues. The V gene lost 0 bases and the J gene lost 4 bases, with 18 bases spanning the gap. CDR1 and CDR2 from the germline V gene are KGHSH and LQKENI. CDR3 DNA: TGTGCCAGCTCACCACCGGCAGGGTCCACCTCTGGCTATGGCTACACCTTC. It translates to CASSPPAGSTSGYGYTF.